The 9 T cell receptor beta chains below were found in one sample sequenced in a study of blood T cell repertoires in COVID-19. The method was immunoSEQ multiplex PCR; TCRdb's version includes in-frame clones alone and lacks a portion of them. The sample records under 300,000 clones, approximately 88% being singletons. Source material: PBMCs or T cells enriched from blood (not recorded which). The origin of the receptors is a woman in her 30s who had recovered from COVID-19.

This clone showed up just once. The CDR3 sequence: CSVAGRVSYGYTF. The CDR3 region has the DNA TGCAGCGTTGCCGGCAGGGTTAGCTATGGCTACACCTTC. The chain links TRBV29-1 to TRBJ1-2, with D perhaps TRBD1 (5 bases). The germline CDR1 and CDR2 sequences are SQVTM and ANQGSEA. The CDR3 totals 13 residues. V lost 4 bases and J lost 4, with 13 bases in between.

The J gene is TRBJ2-7, the V gene TRBV7-7, with 7 bases that match TRBD2. The V segment lost 4 bases and the J segment 0 bases; nucleotides outside the gene matches: 18. The germline V gene encodes CDR1 SSHAT and CDR2 FNYEAQ (reference sequence). The CDR3 has 19 amino acids. The chain's CDR3 is CASSSPRGSGPSSSYEQYF. The CDR3 region has the DNA TGTGCCAGCAGCTCACCCCGAGGTAGCGGGCCCTCTAGCTCCTACGAGCAGTACTTC.

The chain is built from TRBV19 and TRBJ2-1; D is perhaps TRBD1 (6 bases). Germline CDR1 and CDR2: LNHDA and SQIVND (reference sequence). Deletions cut 6 bases from V and 9 bases from J, with 12 bases between. The CDR3 contains 12 residues. The CDR3 is CASSQTGGEQFF. CDR3 DNA: TGTGCCAGTAGCCAGACAGGAGGTGAGCAGTTCTTC.

This clone was seen once. The gene calls are TRBV5-1 and TRBJ1-4, with a tentative D call TRBD1 (6 bases). This CDR3 is 15 amino acids long. The germline V and J ends were trimmed by 0 bases and 2 bases, with 8 bases remaining between them. Germline V gene data show CDR1 as SGHRS and CDR2 as YFSETQ. The CDR3 nucleotides are TGCGCCAGCAGCTTGGACAGGGCGACTAATGAAAAACTGTTTTTT. Protein: CASSLDRATNEKLFF. The full variable domain, its missing parts supplied by reference TRBV5-1 and TRBJ1-4, is KAGVTQTPRYLIKTRGQQVTLSCSPISGHRSVSWYQQTPGQGLQFLFEYFSETQRNKGNFPGRFSGRQFSNSRSEMNVSTLELGDSALYLCASSLDRATNEKLFFGSGTQLSVL.

This clone has a single count. The chain recombines TRBV19 with TRBJ1-2, with TRBD1 as a possible D gene (5 bases). V was trimmed by 5 bases and J by 5 bases, leaving 21 bases between them. The germline V gene encodes CDR1 LNHDA and CDR2 SQIVND (reference sequence). The CDR3 has 16 amino acids. For the CDR3, the DNA is TGTGCCAGTAGTGCGGAGGGGCCTGGCAGGGTTTATGGCTACACCTTC. It translates to CASSAEGPGRVYGYTF.

This chain links TRBV6-5 with TRBJ1-2; perhaps TRBD1 as D (6 bases). This CDR3 has 14 amino acids. The germline V gene encodes CDR1 MNHEY and CDR2 SVGAGI. Trimming took 6 bases from V and 3 from J, leaving 14 bases between them. The CDR3 reads CASSQTGFDYGYTF. Written as DNA, the CDR3 is TGTGCCAGCAGCCAAACAGGGTTTGACTATGGCTACACCTTC.

The gene calls are TRBV9 and TRBJ2-1; the match to TRBD2 covers 9 bases. This CDR3 has 15 residues. CDR1 is SGDLS, CDR2 YYNGEE, per germline. V dropped 2 bases and J dropped 3; count of bases not matched to a gene: 3. The CDR3 sequence: CASSVGGGDYNEQFF. In DNA form, the CDR3 reads TGTGCCAGCAGCGTCGGCGGGGGGGACTACAATGAGCAGTTCTTC.

The chain has TRBV7-3 and TRBJ2-7; D unresolved. CDR3 length: 15 residues. The ends were cut back, 5 bases at V and 7 bases at J, with 21 bases in the middle. CDR1 and CDR2 (germline): SGHTA, FQGTGA. The CDR3 DNA is TGTGCCAGCAGCCAGATATTGGCACCTTTAAGAGAGCAGTACTTC. Its protein is CASSQILAPLREQYF. Using reference TRBV7-3 and TRBJ2-7 for the parts outside the CDR3, the full variable domain is GAGVSQTPSNKVTEKGKYVELRCDPISGHTALYWYRQSLGQGPEFLIYFQGTGAADDSGLPNDRFFAVRPEGSVSTLKIQRTERGDSAVYLCASSQILAPLREQYFGPGTRLTVT.

Of note for this clone: Relative to the germline gene, one junction end is altered; a read error may explain this. The chain is built from TRBV12-3 or TRBV12-4 and TRBJ2-3, with 12 bases matching TRBD1. The CDR3 consists of 13 residues. CDR3 amino acids: CASSFLTGTGGRF. The CDR3 nucleotides read TGTGCCAGCAGCTTCTTAACCGGGACAGGGGGCCGATTT.